Here is one T cell receptor (beta chain) with its context. This sample stems from a study of cytomegalovirus exposure and HLA in healthy donors. CDR1 is MDHEN and CDR2 is SYDVKM in the germline V gene. CDR3 size: 15 residues. V was pared by 10 bases and J by 0 bases, with 9 bases of the junction left unmatched. Primers: 60 Vbeta forward and 13 Jbeta reverse. Sequencing used immunoSEQ multiplex PCR; TCRdb keeps in-frame clones, though not all of them. The sample carries about 120,000 clones, 82% recorded once. The receptor was isolated from a woman between 18 and 29 years old in good health and CMV-seronegative. This chain links TRBV28 with TRBJ1-1; 9 bases agree with TRBD1. Sequencing was performed on PBMCs. This CDR3 is CATRPTGGLNTEAFF. In nucleotides, the CDR3 is TGTGCCACCAGACCGACAGGGGGTCTGAACACTGAAGCTTTCTTT.